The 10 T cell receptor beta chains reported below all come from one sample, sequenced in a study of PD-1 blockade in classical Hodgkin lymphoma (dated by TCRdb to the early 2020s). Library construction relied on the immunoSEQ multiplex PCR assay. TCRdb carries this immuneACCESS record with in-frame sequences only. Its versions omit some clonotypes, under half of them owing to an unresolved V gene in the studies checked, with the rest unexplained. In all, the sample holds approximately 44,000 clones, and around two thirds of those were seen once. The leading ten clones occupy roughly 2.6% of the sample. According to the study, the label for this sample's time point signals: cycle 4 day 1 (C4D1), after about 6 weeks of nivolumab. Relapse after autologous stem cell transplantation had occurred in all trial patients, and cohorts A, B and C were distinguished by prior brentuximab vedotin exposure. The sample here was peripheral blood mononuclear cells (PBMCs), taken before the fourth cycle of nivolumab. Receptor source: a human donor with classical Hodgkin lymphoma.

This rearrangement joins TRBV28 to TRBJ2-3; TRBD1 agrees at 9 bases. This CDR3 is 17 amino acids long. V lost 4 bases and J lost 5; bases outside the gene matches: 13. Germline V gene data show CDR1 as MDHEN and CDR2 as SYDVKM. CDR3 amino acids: CASSSWVGTGPGDTQYF. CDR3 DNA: TGTGCCAGCAGTTCTTGGGTGGGGACAGGGCCAGGAGATACGCAGTATTTT.

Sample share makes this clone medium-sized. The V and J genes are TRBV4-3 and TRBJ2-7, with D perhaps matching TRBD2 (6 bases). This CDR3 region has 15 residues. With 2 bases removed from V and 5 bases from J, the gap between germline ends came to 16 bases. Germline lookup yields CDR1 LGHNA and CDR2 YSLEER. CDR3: CASSQFIAVFHEQYF. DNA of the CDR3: TGCGCCAGCAGCCAATTCATAGCGGTGTTCCACGAGCAGTACTTC.

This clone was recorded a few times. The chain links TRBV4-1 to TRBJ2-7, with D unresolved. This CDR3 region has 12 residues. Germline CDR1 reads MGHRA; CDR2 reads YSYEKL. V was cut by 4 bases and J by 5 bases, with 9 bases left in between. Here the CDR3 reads CASSLSGHEQYF. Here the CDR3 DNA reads TGCGCCAGCAGCCTCTCGGGCCACGAGCAGTACTTC.

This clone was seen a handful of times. The CDR3 bases are TGTGCCAGCAGCTTGGCCGGTATCGACGAGCAGTACTTC. It translates to CASSLAGIDEQYF. V is TRBV5-6 and J is TRBJ2-7, with D uncertain. Trimming removed 0 bases from V and 5 bases from J, with 9 bases in between. Germline-derived CDR1 and CDR2 are SGHDT and YYEEEE. The CDR3 has 13 amino acids.

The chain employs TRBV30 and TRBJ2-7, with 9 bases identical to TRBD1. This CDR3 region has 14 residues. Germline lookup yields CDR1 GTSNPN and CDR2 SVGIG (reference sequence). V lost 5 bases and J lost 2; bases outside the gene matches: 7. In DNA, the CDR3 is TGTGCCTGGGAGACAGGGGGTGCGACCTACGAGCAGTACTTC. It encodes CAWETGGATYEQYF.

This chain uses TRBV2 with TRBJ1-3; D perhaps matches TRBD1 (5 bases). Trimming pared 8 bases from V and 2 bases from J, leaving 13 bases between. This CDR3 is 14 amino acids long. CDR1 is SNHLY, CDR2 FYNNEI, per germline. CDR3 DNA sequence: TGTGCCAGCGGTGTGGCGACAGCTGGAAACACCATATATTTT. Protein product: CASGVATAGNTIYF.

CDR3 sequence (DNA): TGTGCCAGTAGTATAGCTGGGGACTTCTTTGAAAAACTGTTTTTT. Encoded protein: CASSIAGDFFEKLFF. The chain uses TRBV19 and TRBJ1-4, with D perhaps matching TRBD1 (5 bases). The CDR3 has 15 amino acids. The germline CDR1 and CDR2 sequences are LNHDA and SQIVND (reference sequence). V lost 1 base, J lost 7 bases, and 13 bases lay in between.

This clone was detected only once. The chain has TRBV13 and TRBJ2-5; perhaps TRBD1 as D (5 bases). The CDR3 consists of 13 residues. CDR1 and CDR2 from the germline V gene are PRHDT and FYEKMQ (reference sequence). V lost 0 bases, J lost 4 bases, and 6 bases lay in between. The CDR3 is CASSLGGRETQYF. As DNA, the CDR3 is TGTGCCAGCAGCTTAGGGGGGCGAGAGACCCAGTACTTC.

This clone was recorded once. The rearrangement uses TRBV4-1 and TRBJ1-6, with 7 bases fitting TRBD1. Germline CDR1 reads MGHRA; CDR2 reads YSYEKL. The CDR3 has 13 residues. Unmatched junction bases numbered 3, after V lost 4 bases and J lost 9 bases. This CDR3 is CASSLDRVSPLHF. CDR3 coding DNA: TGCGCCAGCAGCCTCGACAGGGTTTCACCCCTCCACTTT.

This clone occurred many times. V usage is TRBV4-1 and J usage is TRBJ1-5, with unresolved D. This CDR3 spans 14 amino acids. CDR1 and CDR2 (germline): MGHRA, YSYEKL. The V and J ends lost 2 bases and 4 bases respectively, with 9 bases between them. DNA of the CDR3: TGCGCCAGCAGCCAAATTATGGGAAATCAGCCCCAGCATTTT. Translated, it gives CASSQIMGNQPQHF.